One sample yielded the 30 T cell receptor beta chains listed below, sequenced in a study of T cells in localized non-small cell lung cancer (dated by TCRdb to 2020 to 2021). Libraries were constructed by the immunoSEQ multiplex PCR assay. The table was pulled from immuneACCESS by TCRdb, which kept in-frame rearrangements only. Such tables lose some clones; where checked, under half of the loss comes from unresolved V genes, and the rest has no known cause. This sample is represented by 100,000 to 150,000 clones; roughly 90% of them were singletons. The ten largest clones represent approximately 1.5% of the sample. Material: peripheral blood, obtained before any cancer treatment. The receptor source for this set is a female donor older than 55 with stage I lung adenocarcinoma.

The CDR3, as DNA: TGTGCCAGCAGTGATTTAAGGGGGGCCACTGAAGCTTTCTTT. Residues: CASSDLRGATEAFF. The chain uses TRBV6-5 and TRBJ1-1; weak D call: TRBD1 (6 bases). V lost 5 bases and J 4 bases, leaving 14 bases between the germline ends. Germline-derived CDR1 and CDR2 are MNHEY and SVGAGI. The CDR3 has 14 residues.

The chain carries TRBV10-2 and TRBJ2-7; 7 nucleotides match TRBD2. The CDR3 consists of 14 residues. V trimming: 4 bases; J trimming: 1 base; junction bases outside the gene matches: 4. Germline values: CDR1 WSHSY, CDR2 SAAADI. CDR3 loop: CASSVAGVSYEQYF. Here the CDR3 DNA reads TGCGCCAGCAGTGTCGCGGGAGTATCCTACGAGCAGTACTTC.

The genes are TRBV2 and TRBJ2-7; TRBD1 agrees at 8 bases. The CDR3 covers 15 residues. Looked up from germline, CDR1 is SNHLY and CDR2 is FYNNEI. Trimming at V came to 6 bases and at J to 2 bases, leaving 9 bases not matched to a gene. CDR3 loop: CASRADRALTYEQYF. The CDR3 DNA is TGTGCCAGCAGAGCGGACAGGGCTCTCACCTACGAGCAGTACTTC.

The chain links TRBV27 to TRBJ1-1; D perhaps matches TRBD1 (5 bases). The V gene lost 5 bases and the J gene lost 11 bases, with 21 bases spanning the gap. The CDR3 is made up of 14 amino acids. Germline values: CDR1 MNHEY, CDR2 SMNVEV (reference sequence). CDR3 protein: CASSPQEFRENAFF. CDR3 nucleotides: TGTGCCAGCAGTCCACAGGAATTCAGAGAGAATGCTTTCTTT.

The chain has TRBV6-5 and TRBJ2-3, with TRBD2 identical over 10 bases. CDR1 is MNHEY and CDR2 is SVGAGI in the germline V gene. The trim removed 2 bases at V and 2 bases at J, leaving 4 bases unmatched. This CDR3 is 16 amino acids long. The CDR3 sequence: CASSYEAGGYTDTQYF. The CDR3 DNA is TGTGCCAGCAGTTACGAAGCGGGAGGGTACACAGATACGCAGTATTTT.

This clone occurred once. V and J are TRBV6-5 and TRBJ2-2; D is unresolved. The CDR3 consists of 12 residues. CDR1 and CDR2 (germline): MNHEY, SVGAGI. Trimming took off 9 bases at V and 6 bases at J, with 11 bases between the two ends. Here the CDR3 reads CASRRAAGELFF. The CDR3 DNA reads TGTGCCAGTCGAAGGGCGGCCGGGGAGCTGTTTTTT.

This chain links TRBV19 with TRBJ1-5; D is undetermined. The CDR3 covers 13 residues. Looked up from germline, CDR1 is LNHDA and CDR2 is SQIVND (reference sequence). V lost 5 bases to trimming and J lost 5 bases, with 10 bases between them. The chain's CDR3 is CASSLPAYQPQHF. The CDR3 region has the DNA TGTGCCAGTAGTCTGCCAGCTTATCAGCCCCAGCATTTT.

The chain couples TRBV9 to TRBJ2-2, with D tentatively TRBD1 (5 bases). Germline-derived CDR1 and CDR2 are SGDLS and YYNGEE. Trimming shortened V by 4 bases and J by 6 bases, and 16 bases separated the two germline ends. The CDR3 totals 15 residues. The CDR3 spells CASSSRTTWAGELFF. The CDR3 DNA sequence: TGTGCCAGCAGCTCCCGGACAACCTGGGCCGGGGAGCTGTTTTTT.

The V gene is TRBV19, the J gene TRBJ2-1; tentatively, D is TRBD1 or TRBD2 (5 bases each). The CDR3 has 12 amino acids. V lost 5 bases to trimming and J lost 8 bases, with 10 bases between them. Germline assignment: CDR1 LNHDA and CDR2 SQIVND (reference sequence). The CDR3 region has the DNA TGTGCCAGTAGTTGGGGGTGGGATGAGCAGTTCTTC. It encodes CASSWGWDEQFF.

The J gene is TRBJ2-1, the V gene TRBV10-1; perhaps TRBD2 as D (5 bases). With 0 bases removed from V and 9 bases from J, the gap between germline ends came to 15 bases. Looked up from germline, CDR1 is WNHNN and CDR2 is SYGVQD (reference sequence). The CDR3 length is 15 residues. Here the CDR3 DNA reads TGCGCCAGCAGTGAGTCAAGGGAGAGAAATCGTGAGCAGTTCTTC. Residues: CASSESRERNREQFF.

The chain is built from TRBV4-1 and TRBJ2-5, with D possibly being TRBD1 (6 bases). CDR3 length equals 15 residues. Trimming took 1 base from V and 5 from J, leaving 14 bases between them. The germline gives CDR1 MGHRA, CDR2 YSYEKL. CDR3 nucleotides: TGCGCCAGCAGCCAAGTCAACAGGGCCCAGGAGACCCAGTACTTC. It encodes CASSQVNRAQETQYF.

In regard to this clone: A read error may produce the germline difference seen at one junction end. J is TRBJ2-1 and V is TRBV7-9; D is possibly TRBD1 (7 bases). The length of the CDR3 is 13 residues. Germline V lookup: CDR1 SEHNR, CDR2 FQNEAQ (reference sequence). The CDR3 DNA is TGCGCCAGCAGCTCATGGCGGGACAGAGAGCAGTTCTTC. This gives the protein CASSSWRDREQFF.

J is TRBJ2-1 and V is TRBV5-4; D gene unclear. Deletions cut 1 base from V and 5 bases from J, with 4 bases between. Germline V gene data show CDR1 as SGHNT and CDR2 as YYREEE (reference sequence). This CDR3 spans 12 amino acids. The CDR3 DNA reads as TGTGCCAGCAGCTTGAGAAACAATGAGCAGTTCTTC. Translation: CASSLRNNEQFF.

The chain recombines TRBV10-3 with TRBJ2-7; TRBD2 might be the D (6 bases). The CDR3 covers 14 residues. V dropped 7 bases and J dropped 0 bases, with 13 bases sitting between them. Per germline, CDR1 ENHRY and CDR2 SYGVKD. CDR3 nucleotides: TGTGCCATCAAGTCGGCGGGAAGCTCCTACGAGCAGTACTTC. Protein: CAIKSAGSSYEQYF.

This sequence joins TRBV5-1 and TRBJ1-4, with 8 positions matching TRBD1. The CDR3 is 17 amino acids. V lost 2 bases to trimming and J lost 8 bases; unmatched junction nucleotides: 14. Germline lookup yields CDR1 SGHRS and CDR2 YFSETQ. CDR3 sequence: CASSLRRGRGHGEKLFF. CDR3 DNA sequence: TGCGCCAGCAGCTTAAGGAGAGGCAGGGGGCATGGGGAAAAACTGTTTTTT.

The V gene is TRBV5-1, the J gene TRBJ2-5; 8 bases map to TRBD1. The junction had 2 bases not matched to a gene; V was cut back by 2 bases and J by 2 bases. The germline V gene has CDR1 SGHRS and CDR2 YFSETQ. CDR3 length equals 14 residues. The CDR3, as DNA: TGCGCCAGCAGCTTTCAGGGGGCTCAAGAGACCCAGTACTTC. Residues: CASSFQGAQETQYF. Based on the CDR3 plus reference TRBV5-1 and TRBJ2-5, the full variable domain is KAGVTQTPRYLIKTRGQQVTLSCSPISGHRSVSWYQQTPGQGLQFLFEYFSETQRNKGNFPGRFSGRQFSNSRSEMNVSTLELGDSALYLCASSFQGAQETQYFGPGTRLLVL.

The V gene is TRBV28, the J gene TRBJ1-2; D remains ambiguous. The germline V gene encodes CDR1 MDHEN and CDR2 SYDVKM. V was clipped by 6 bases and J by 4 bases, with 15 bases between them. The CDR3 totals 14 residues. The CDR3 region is CASSIKPSGYGYTF. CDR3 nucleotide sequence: TGTGCCAGCAGCATTAAACCCTCTGGCTATGGCTACACCTTC.

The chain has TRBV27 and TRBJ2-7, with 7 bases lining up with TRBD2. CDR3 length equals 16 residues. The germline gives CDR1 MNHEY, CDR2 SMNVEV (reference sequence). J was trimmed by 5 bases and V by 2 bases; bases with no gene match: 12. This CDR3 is CASSLLGGSLGDEQYF. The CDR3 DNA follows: TGTGCCAGCAGTTTACTGGGGGGGTCCCTGGGTGACGAGCAGTACTTC.

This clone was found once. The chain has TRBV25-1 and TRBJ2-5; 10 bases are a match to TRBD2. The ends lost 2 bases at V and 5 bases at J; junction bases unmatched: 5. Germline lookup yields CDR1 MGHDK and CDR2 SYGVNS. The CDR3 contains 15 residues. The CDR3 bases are TGTGCCAGCAGTGAAGTGGGACTAGCGTACGAGACCCAGTACTTC. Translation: CASSEVGLAYETQYF.

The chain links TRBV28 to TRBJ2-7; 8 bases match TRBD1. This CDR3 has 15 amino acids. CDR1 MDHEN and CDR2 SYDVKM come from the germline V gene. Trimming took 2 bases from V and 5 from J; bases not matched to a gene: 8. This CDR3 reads CASSLGQGKTHEQYF. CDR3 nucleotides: TGTGCCAGCAGTTTAGGACAGGGAAAAACGCACGAGCAGTACTTC.

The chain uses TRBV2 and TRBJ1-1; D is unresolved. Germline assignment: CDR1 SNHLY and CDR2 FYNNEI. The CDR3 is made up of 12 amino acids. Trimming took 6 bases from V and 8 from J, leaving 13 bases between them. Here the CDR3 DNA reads TGTGCCAGCAGGCCAGACGGAATCGAAGCTTTCTTT. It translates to CASRPDGIEAFF. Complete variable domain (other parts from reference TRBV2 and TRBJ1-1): EPEVTQTPSHQVTQMGQEVILRCVPISNHLYFYWYRQILGQKVEFLVSFYNNEISEKSEIFDDQFSVERPDGSNFTLKIRSTKLEDSAMYFCASRPDGIEAFFGQGTRLTVV.

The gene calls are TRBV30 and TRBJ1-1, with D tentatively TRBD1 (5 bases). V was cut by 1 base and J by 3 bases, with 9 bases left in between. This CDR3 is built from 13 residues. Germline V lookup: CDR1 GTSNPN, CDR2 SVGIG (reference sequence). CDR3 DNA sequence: TGTGCCTGGAGTGCAGGGTTGGACACTGAAGCTTTCTTT. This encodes CAWSAGLDTEAFF.

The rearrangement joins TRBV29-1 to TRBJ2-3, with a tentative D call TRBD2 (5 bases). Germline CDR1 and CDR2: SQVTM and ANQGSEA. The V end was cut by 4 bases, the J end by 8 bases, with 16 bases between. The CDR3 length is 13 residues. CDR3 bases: TGCAGCGTTGTAGTTACGGGGTCTAGTACGCAGTATTTT. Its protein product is CSVVVTGSSTQYF.

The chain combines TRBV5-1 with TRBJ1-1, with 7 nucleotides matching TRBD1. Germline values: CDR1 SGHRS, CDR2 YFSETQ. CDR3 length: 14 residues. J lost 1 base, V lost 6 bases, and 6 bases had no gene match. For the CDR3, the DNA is TGCGCCAGCACCCGAGGGGGCGCGAACACTGAAGCTTTCTTT. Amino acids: CASTRGGANTEAFF. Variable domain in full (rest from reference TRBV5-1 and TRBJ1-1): KAGVTQTPRYLIKTRGQQVTLSCSPISGHRSVSWYQQTPGQGLQFLFEYFSETQRNKGNFPGRFSGRQFSNSRSEMNVSTLELGDSALYLCASTRGGANTEAFFGQGTRLTVV.

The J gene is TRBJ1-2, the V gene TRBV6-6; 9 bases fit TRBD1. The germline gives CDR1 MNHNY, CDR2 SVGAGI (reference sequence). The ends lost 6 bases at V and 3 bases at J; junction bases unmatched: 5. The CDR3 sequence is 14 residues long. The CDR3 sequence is CASRGTGLDYGYTF. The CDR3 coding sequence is TGTGCCAGCAGGGGGACAGGGTTAGACTATGGCTACACCTTC.

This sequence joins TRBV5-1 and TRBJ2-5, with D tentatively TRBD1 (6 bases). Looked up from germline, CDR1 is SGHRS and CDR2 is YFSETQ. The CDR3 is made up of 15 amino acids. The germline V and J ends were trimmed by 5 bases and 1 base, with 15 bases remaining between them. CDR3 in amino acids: CASRQTGTTQETQYF. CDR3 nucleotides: TGCGCCAGCAGGCAAACCGGGACAACCCAAGAGACCCAGTACTTC.

This CDR3 is CASSHNPPSSGNTIYF. As DNA, the CDR3 is TGTGCCAGCTCACACAACCCACCTAGTTCTGGAAACACCATATATTTT. The chain joins TRBV18 to TRBJ1-3; D is unclear. Deletions cut 4 bases from V and 1 base from J, with 14 bases between. CDR3 size: 16 residues. Germline values: CDR1 KGHSH, CDR2 LQKENI.

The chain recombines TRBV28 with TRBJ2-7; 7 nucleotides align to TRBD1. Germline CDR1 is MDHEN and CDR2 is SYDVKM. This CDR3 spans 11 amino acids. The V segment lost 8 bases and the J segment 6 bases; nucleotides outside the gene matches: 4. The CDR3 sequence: CASGYRGEQYF. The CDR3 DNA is TGTGCCAGCGGATACAGGGGCGAGCAGTACTTC.

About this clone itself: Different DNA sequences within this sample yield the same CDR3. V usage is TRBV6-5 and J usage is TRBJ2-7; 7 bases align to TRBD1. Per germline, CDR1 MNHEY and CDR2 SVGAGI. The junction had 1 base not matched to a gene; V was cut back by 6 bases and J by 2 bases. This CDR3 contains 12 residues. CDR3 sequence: CASRTGPYEQYF. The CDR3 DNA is TGTGCCAGCAGGACAGGGCCCTACGAGCAGTACTTC.

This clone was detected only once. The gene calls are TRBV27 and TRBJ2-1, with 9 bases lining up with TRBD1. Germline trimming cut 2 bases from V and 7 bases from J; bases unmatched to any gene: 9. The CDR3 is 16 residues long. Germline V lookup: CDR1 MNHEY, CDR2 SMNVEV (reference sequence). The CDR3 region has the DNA TGTGCCAGCAGTTTACTCGGGGGACAGGGAGGTAATGAGCAGTTCTTC. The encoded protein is CASSLLGGQGGNEQFF.